This T cell receptor beta chain was observed in a study of response to subunit inactivated influenza vaccine. TCRdb reanalysed the RT-PCR reads using MiXCR and keeps one entry per CDR3 protein. The table records approximately 530,000 distinct CDR3 sequences, 10% to 15% of them present only once. Broader study findings: Authors proposed each seasonal influenza vaccination draws in few new T cells.

V was clipped by 0 bases and J by 8 bases, with 13 bases between them. Germline V lookup: CDR1 WSHSY, CDR2 SAAADI. The CDR3 length is 14 residues. With respect to this clonotype: Its target is not known.

Specimen: PBMCs from blood, collected about 6 weeks after vaccination. This clonotype originated in a man between 45 and 60 years old who received an inactivated influenza vaccine. The chain is built from TRBV10-2 and TRBJ1-2; TRBD1 is a possible D gene (5 bases). This CDR3 is CASSESGPSLGYTF. The CDR3, as DNA: TGCGCCAGCAGTGAGTCGGGACCGTCGCTAGGCTACACCTTC.